The next 24 T cell receptor beta chains were all read from a single sample in a study of response to subunit inactivated influenza vaccine. One entry per CDR3 protein results from TCRdb running MiXCR on the RT-PCR reads. This table holds about 540,000 distinct CDR3 sequences, approximately 24% found once. The data were also submitted as part of a second study, on T cells expressing NK-cell markers. This second study says: With UMIs, 5'RACE template switching was used to make TCR beta cDNA.

The sequenced sample was CD4+ T cells sorted from PBMCs, obtained 12 days after vaccination. All receptors come from a man aged 50 to 60 who received an inactivated influenza vaccine.

This rearrangement joins TRBV6-2 or TRBV6-3 to TRBJ1-2; D possibly corresponds to TRBD1 (5 bases). This CDR3 comprises 13 residues. CDR1 and CDR2 from the germline V gene are MNHEY and SVGEGT. V was cut by 6 bases and J by 7 bases, with 15 bases left in between. CDR3 coding DNA: TGTGCCAGCAGGTCGGAGGGGACTGTTGGCTACACCTTC. Translation: CASRSEGTVGYTF.

The J gene is TRBJ2-6, the V gene TRBV7-6; D gene ambiguous. The ends were cut back, 5 bases at V and 3 bases at J, with 17 bases in the middle. Germline V gene data show CDR1 as SGHVS and CDR2 as FNYEAQ. This CDR3 comprises 17 residues. This CDR3 reads CASSPGPLKRGANVLTF. In DNA form, the CDR3 reads TGTGCCAGCAGCCCCGGACCCTTGAAGCGTGGGGCCAACGTCCTGACTTTC.

The chain is built from TRBV2 and TRBJ1-6; D unclear. Deletions cut 2 bases from V and 5 bases from J, with 10 bases between. Germline V CDR1 and CDR2: SNHLY, FYNNEI. There are 15 residues in the CDR3. In nucleotides, the CDR3 is TGTGCCAGCAGTGAACAGGAGTCTCATAATTCACCCCTCCACTTT. Protein product: CASSEQESHNSPLHF.

V and J are TRBV7-2 and TRBJ2-4; TRBD1 might be the D (6 bases). Germline V gives CDR1 SGHTA, CDR2 FQGNSA. This CDR3 has 16 residues. The V end lost 5 bases, the J end lost 1 base, and 15 bases lay between the germline ends. CDR3 loop: CASSPGQWEAKNIQYF. In DNA form, the CDR3 reads TGTGCCAGCAGCCCAGGACAGTGGGAGGCCAAAAACATTCAGTACTTC.

In this sample, this clonotype turned up a few times. The chain combines TRBV25-1 with TRBJ1-3; D not certain. Trimming removed 0 bases from V and 0 bases from J, with 9 bases in between. The CDR3 runs 16 residues. Germline-derived CDR1 and CDR2 are MGHDK and SYGVNS. CDR3 residues: CASSEYSALSGNTIYF. CDR3 nucleotides: TGTGCCAGCAGTGAATATTCGGCCCTCTCTGGAAACACCATATATTTT.

The CDR3 region is CASSESTNLEQYF. CDR3 DNA sequence: TGCGCCAGCAGTGAGTCGACCAACCTCGAGCAGTACTTC. The chain carries TRBV10-1 and TRBJ2-7, with D unclear. With 0 bases removed from V and 6 bases from J, the gap between germline ends came to 9 bases. The CDR3 is 13 amino acids. Germline V gene lookup returns CDR1 WNHNN and CDR2 SYGVQD (reference sequence).

This clonotype was observed a handful of times. This sequence joins TRBV25-1 and TRBJ2-7; TRBD2 matches 10 bases. The CDR3 loop spans 15 amino acids. V was pared by 2 bases and J by 9 bases, with 10 bases of the junction left unmatched. Germline assignment: CDR1 MGHDK and CDR2 SYGVNS. The CDR3 loop reads CASSEGGLAKLRQYF. In nucleotides, the CDR3 is TGTGCCAGCAGTGAAGGGGGACTAGCGAAACTACGGCAGTACTTC.

The chain recombines TRBV25-1 with TRBJ2-2; 11 positions match TRBD2. J lost 3 bases, V lost 4 bases, and 7 bases had no gene match. The CDR3 totals 17 residues. Germline CDR1 reads MGHDK; CDR2 reads SYGVNS. CDR3 in DNA: TGTGCCAGCAGTGTTCGACTAGCGGGGTCTTACACCGGGGAGCTGTTTTTT. It yields the protein CASSVRLAGSYTGELFF.

This clonotype occurred many times. At one end, the junction sequence differs from germline, possibly due to a read error. The chain employs TRBV7-9 and TRBJ2-3; 9 nucleotides agree with TRBD2. The germline V gene encodes CDR1 SEHNR and CDR2 FQNEAQ (reference sequence). CDR3 length: 15 residues. The CDR3 is CASSLLAGTTDTQYF. CDR3 in DNA: TGCGCCAGCAGCCTTCTAGCGGGGACCACAGATACGCAGTATTTT.

The chain has TRBV5-1 and TRBJ2-1; weak D call: TRBD2 (7 bases). This CDR3 is built from 14 residues. V lost 0 bases, J lost 7 bases, and 11 bases lay in between. Germline V gene sequence: CDR1 SGHRS, CDR2 YFSETQ. The CDR3 sequence is CASSLDREGNEQFF. The CDR3 DNA reads TGCGCCAGCAGCTTGGACAGGGAGGGTAATGAGCAGTTCTTC. Drawing the rest from reference TRBV5-1 and TRBJ2-1, the complete variable domain is KAGVTQTPRYLIKTRGQQVTLSCSPISGHRSVSWYQQTPGQGLQFLFEYFSETQRNKGNFPGRFSGRQFSNSRSEMNVSTLELGDSALYLCASSLDREGNEQFFGPGTRLTVL.

This rearrangement joins TRBV11-1 to TRBJ2-1; D call uncertain. The CDR3 extends over 12 amino acids. V lost 2 bases and J lost 8, with 7 bases in between. Germline CDR1 reads SGHAT; CDR2 reads FQDESV (reference sequence). The CDR3 here is CASSLLVDEQFF. DNA of the CDR3: TGTGCCAGCAGCTTACTCGTGGATGAGCAGTTCTTC.

The genes are TRBV11-2 and TRBJ1-6, with 8 bases aligning to TRBD1. The germline gives CDR1 SGHAT, CDR2 FQNNGV. There are 16 residues in the CDR3. V lost 0 bases, J lost 8 bases, and 6 bases stayed unmatched. CDR3 sequence (DNA): TGTGCCAGCAGCTTAGAAGGTGACAGGGGTTATTCACCCCTCCACTTT. This codes for CASSLEGDRGYSPLHF.

The table lists this clonotype with a few counts. This rearrangement joins TRBV24-1 to TRBJ1-3; D ambiguous. CDR3 length: 14 residues. Germline V gives CDR1 KGHDR, CDR2 SFDVKD. V was cut by 4 bases and J by 2 bases, with 8 bases left in between. The CDR3 loop reads CATSDPGTGNTIYF. For the CDR3, the DNA is TGTGCCACCAGTGACCCCGGGACTGGAAACACCATATATTTT.

This clonotype was observed a handful of times. This chain uses TRBV2 with TRBJ1-1; TRBD1 agrees at 10 bases. Germline V gene sequence: CDR1 SNHLY, CDR2 FYNNEI. There are 14 residues in the CDR3. Germline trimming cut 6 bases from V and 5 bases from J; bases unmatched to any gene: 6. This chain's CDR3 is CASREDRGGTEAFF. The CDR3 DNA follows: TGTGCCAGCAGAGAGGACAGGGGGGGAACTGAAGCTTTCTTT.

The table lists this clonotype with a few counts. The chain links TRBV7-8 to TRBJ1-5; TRBD1 might be the D (6 bases). Between the trimmed V and J ends, which lost 1 base and 7 bases, there was a span of 17 bases. This CDR3 is built from 16 residues. Germline V CDR1 and CDR2: SGHVS, FQNEAQ. The CDR3 DNA reads TGTGCCAGCAGCTTAGTTGAACAGGGAATCAACCAGCCCCAGCATTTT. It codes for CASSLVEQGINQPQHF.

V and J are TRBV19 and TRBJ2-6; D not resolved. The germline gives CDR1 LNHDA, CDR2 SQIVND (reference sequence). This CDR3 is built from 13 residues. Trimming cost V 5 bases and J 4 bases, with 6 bases left between them. The CDR3 reads CASSAGGANVLTF. CDR3 DNA sequence: TGTGCCAGTAGTGCCGGCGGGGCCAACGTCCTGACTTTC.

This rearrangement joins TRBV20-1 to TRBJ2-2; no firm D call. The CDR3 has 15 amino acids. V was pared by 2 bases and J by 0 bases, with 10 bases between. The germline gives CDR1 DFQATT, CDR2 SNEGSKA (reference sequence). CDR3 amino acids: CSARRVSPNTGELFF. The CDR3, as DNA: TGCAGTGCTAGAAGGGTCAGCCCGAACACCGGGGAGCTGTTTTTT.

This clonotype has at least ten counts. The chain links TRBV20-1 to TRBJ1-4; D remains unclear. This CDR3 spans 14 amino acids. Per germline, CDR1 DFQATT and CDR2 SNEGSKA (reference sequence). V lost 3 bases and J lost 0, with 8 bases in between. CDR3 nucleotide sequence: TGCAGTGCTAGTTTTGGCCCAACTAATGAAAAACTGTTTTTT. As protein: CSASFGPTNEKLFF.

This clonotype showed up many times. The chain links TRBV5-1 to TRBJ2-3; D unclear. The CDR3 loop spans 13 amino acids. Trimming left V 0 bases short and J 1 base short, with 3 bases between. Per the germline V gene, CDR1 is SGHRS and CDR2 is YFSETQ. For the CDR3, the DNA is TGCGCCAGCAGCTTGGACCGCACAGATACGCAGTATTTT. Amino acids: CASSLDRTDTQYF.

In nucleotides, the CDR3 is TGTGCCATCAGTGAGACACGACACGCGTCCTACGAGCAGTACTTC. It yields the protein CAISETRHASYEQYF. The chain links TRBV10-3 to TRBJ2-7; no definite D call. Germline V gene lookup returns CDR1 ENHRY and CDR2 SYGVKD. V lost 2 bases to trimming and J lost 1 base, with 12 bases between them. The CDR3 has 15 amino acids.

The CDR3 is CASTGTNTEAFF. The CDR3 DNA sequence: TGCGCCAGCACAGGGACGAACACTGAAGCTTTCTTT. The rearrangement links TRBV10-2 to TRBJ1-1, with a weak D call TRBD1 (5 bases). This CDR3 has 12 residues. V gave up 7 bases and J gave up 1 base, with 7 bases separating them. Germline CDR1 WSHSY, CDR2 SAAADI.

This clonotype was found a few times. The V gene is TRBV4-3, the J gene TRBJ1-2; 7 bases fit TRBD1. CDR1 is LGHNA and CDR2 is YSLEER in the germline V gene. Unmatched junction bases numbered 8, after V lost 3 bases and J lost 7 bases. CDR3 length equals 14 residues. Here the CDR3 reads CASSQDNYRGGYTF. The CDR3 DNA follows: TGCGCCAGCAGCCAGGACAACTACAGGGGTGGCTACACCTTC.

In this sample, this clonotype turned up a few times. V and J are TRBV29-1 and TRBJ1-2; TRBD1 agrees at 9 bases. Germline CDR1 reads SQVTM; CDR2 reads ANQGSEA. Unmatched junction bases numbered 10, after V lost 7 bases and J lost 7 bases. CDR3 length: 13 residues. As DNA, the CDR3 is TGCAGCGCCGGAAGACAGGGGGGCCGTGGCTACACCTTC. It translates to CSAGRQGGRGYTF.

The chain carries TRBV7-3 and TRBJ2-7; D is possibly TRBD2 (6 bases). CDR3 size: 13 residues. Trimming cost V 7 bases and J 0 bases, with 10 bases left between them. Germline values: CDR1 SGHTA, CDR2 FQGTGA. CDR3 DNA: TGTGCCAGCACTAGCGTTATCTCCTACGAGCAGTACTTC. This translates into CASTSVISYEQYF.